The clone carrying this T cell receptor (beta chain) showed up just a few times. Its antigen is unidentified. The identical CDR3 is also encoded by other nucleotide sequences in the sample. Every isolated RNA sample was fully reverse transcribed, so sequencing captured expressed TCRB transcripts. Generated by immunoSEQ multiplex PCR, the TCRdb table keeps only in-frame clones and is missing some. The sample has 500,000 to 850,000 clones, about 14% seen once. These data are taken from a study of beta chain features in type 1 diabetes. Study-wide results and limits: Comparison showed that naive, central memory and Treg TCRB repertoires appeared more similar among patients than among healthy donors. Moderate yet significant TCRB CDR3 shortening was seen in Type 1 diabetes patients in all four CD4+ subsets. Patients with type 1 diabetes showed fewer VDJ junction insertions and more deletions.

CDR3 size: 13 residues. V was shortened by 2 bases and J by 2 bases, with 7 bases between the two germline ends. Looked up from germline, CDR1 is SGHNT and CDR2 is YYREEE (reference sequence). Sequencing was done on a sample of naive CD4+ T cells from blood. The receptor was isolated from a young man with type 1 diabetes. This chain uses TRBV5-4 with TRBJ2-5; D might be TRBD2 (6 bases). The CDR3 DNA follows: TGTGCCAGCAGCTTCGGGGGTCAAGAGACCCAGTACTTC. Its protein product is CASSFGGQETQYF.